The clone carrying this TCR beta chain was counted once. Its antigen is still unknown. This specimen belongs to a study of shared clonotypes between healthy human individuals. Study conclusions and caveats: Depth of sequencing was expected to influence donor clonotype sharing.

CD8 cells regarded as naive lacked CD45RO, were positively chosen for CCR7, and omitted terminally differentiated effector memory CD45RA+ cells. It was across several immunoSEQ plates that each subset's genomic DNA was evenly split. Repertoires were generated with immunoSEQ multiplex PCR, while TCRdb's copy carries only in-frame clones and drops some. The data show 600,000 or so clones, 85% to 95% seen once. The germline V gene has CDR1 MNHNY and CDR2 SVGAGI (reference sequence). With V trimmed by 0 bases and J by 6 bases, 1 base remained unmatched. The CDR3 totals 15 residues. The TCR originated in a woman aged 25 to 39 in good health. The V and J genes are TRBV6-6 and TRBJ2-2; 10 bases align to TRBD1. The sequenced sample consisted of naive CD8+ T cells sorted from blood. CDR3 DNA sequence: TGTGCCAGCAGTTACTCGACAGGGGGCTCCGGGGAGCTGTTTTTT. Its protein is CASSYSTGGSGELFF.